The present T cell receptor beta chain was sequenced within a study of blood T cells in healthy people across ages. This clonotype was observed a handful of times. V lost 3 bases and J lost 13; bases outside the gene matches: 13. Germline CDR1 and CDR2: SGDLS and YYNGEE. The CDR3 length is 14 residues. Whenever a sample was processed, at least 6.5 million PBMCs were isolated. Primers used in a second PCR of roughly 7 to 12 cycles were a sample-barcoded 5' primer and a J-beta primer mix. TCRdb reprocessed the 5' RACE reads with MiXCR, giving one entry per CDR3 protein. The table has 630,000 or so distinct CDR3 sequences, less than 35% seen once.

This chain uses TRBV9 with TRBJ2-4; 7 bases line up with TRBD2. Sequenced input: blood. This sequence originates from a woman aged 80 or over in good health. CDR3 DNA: TGTGCCAGCAGCGCCGGGACTACCTACAATGAGCAGTACTTC. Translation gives CASSAGTTYNEQYF.